Below, 11 T cell receptor beta chains from the same sample are listed, as sequenced in a study of blood T cell repertoires in COVID-19. Sequencing was performed with immunoSEQ multiplex PCR; in TCRdb, only in-frame clones are kept and a portion is missing. The sample includes about 58,000 clones, around 76% of them seen just once. Material for sequencing was peripheral blood. All receptors derive from a human donor in a cohort sampled during active COVID-19.

The chain recombines TRBV7-9 with TRBJ1-4; 9 bases fit TRBD1. V gave up 5 bases and J gave up 5 bases; unmatched junction bases: 3. This CDR3 region has 14 residues. Germline CDR1 is SEHNR and CDR2 is FQNEAQ (reference sequence). The CDR3 DNA reads TGTGCCAGCAGCAGGACAGGGGTAAATGAAAAACTGTTTTTT. Its protein is CASSRTGVNEKLFF.

The chain employs TRBV7-9 and TRBJ2-3, with TRBD1 matching over 8 bases. The CDR3 is made up of 17 amino acids. From germline, CDR1 is SEHNR and CDR2 FQNEAQ (reference sequence). Trimming at V came to 5 bases and at J to 3 bases, leaving 13 bases not matched to a gene. The DNA of the CDR3 is TGTGCCAGCAGCCTCGGGGCGACAGGGGACCGGACAGATACGCAGTATTTT. Its translation is CASSLGATGDRTDTQYF.

The chain joins TRBV10-1 to TRBJ2-7; the match to TRBD2 covers 7 bases. Trimming took 11 bases from V and 0 from J; bases not matched to a gene: 19. Germline loops: CDR1 WNHNN, CDR2 SYGVQD (reference sequence). The CDR3 covers 17 residues. The CDR3: CAETRDYRHVFSYEQYF. The CDR3 DNA follows: TGCGCCGAAACCAGGGACTACCGACATGTGTTCTCCTACGAGCAGTACTTC.

This chain joins TRBV23-1 and TRBJ2-1, with TRBD1 identical over 11 bases. TRBV23-1 is noted as an ORF with a role that remains uncertain. V was pared by 11 bases and J by 8 bases, with 11 bases of the junction left unmatched. The CDR3 loop spans 14 amino acids. CDR3 loop: CAAPMGQGVYEQFF. In DNA form, the CDR3 reads TGCGCCGCCCCCATGGGACAGGGGGTTTATGAGCAGTTCTTC.

The CDR3 region has the DNA TGTGCCAGTCAACCGGGACAGGGACAACAGCCCCAGCATTTT. It is translated as CASQPGQGQQPQHF. The V call is TRBV19, the J call TRBJ1-5; 9 positions match TRBD1. Germline V gene data show CDR1 as LNHDA and CDR2 as SQIVND (reference sequence). CDR3 length: 14 residues. The trim removed 8 bases at V and 7 bases at J, leaving 9 bases unmatched.

This clone was found a few times. The chain carries TRBV3-1 (or the pseudogene TRBV3-2) and TRBJ2-7, with TRBD2 matching 10 bases. Losses at the gene ends were 7 bases for V and 7 bases for J; bases not matched to a gene: 13. The CDR3 runs to 15 residues. Germline-derived CDR1 and CDR2 are LGHDT and YNNKEL (reference sequence). The CDR3 DNA sequence: TGTGCCAGCATCCCTCTAGCGGGAGTAGCTCGAGAGCAGTACTTC. Translated, it gives CASIPLAGVAREQYF.

The chain employs TRBV19 and TRBJ1-1, with D possibly being TRBD1 (5 bases). In germline, CDR1 is LNHDA, CDR2 SQIVND (reference sequence). The CDR3 extends over 17 amino acids. The V end lost 6 bases, the J end lost 0 bases, and 20 bases lay between the germline ends. The CDR3 nucleotides are TGTGCCAGTAGCAATATCTACGGAGGGGCGGTGAACACTGAAGCTTTCTTT. Protein product: CASSNIYGGAVNTEAFF.

The rearrangement links TRBV14 to TRBJ1-1; D possibly corresponds to TRBD1 (6 bases). Germline lookup yields CDR1 SGHDN and CDR2 FVKESK. V lost 4 bases, J lost 0 bases, and 12 bases lay in between. The CDR3 sequence is 15 residues long. The CDR3 nucleotides read TGTGCCAGCAGCCTAGGGGGGGGTCTGAACACTGAAGCTTTCTTT. Amino acid sequence: CASSLGGGLNTEAFF.

The V gene is TRBV29-1, the J gene TRBJ1-2, with no clear D. Per the germline V gene, CDR1 is SQVTM and CDR2 is ANQGSEA. V dropped 3 bases and J dropped 3 bases, with 11 bases sitting between them. The CDR3 is made up of 13 amino acids. The CDR3 DNA reads TGCAGCGTTGACATGGGGAGTTACTATGGCTACACCTTC. Translated, it gives CSVDMGSYYGYTF.

The chain recombines TRBV2 with TRBJ2-5; TRBD2 matches 8 bases. The ends lost 10 bases at V and 2 bases at J; junction bases unmatched: 12. Germline CDR1 is SNHLY and CDR2 is FYNNEI. The CDR3 is 15 residues long. The CDR3 nucleotides read TGTGCCATCGTTCCCTTTAGCGGGAATCAAGAGACCCAGTACTTC. Translating it yields CAIVPFSGNQETQYF.

This clone was counted a single time. This chain links TRBV10-3 with TRBJ2-2, with 7 bases that match TRBD2. Looked up from germline, CDR1 is ENHRY and CDR2 is SYGVKD. The ends lost 7 bases at V and 7 bases at J; junction bases unmatched: 12. The CDR3 contains 15 residues. The CDR3 here is CAIKSAGERYGELFF. In DNA, the CDR3 is TGTGCCATCAAATCTGCGGGGGAGAGATACGGGGAGCTGTTTTTT.